The 21 T cell receptor beta chains presented below share a single source sample, sequenced in a study of early T cells in non-severe SARS-CoV-2 infection. TCRdb reprocessed the 5' RACE reads via MiXCR and lists one record per CDR3 protein. The sample lists 90,000 or so distinct CDR3 sequences, more than 13% seen once, with around 6% in the top ten. The specimen sequenced was whole blood. Every receptor here comes from an adult who was a healthcare worker with PCR-confirmed SARS-CoV-2 infection or an uninfected control (not recorded which).

This clonotype was counted a few times. V is TRBV6-2 or TRBV6-3 and J is TRBJ2-3; D possibly corresponds to TRBD2 (5 bases). Trimming shortened V by 0 bases and J by 2 bases, and 9 bases separated the two germline ends. The V gene's germline CDR1 is MNHEY and CDR2 SVGEGT. The CDR3 extends over 15 amino acids. DNA of the CDR3: TGTGCCAGCAGTTACTCCCGGGATAACACAGATACGCAGTATTTT. Its translation: CASSYSRDNTDTQYF.

The rearrangement joins TRBV20-1 to TRBJ2-7, with a possible D match to TRBD2 (6 bases). CDR3 length equals 11 residues. Germline assignment: CDR1 DFQATT and CDR2 SNEGSKA (reference sequence). Trimming stripped 6 bases from V and 3 bases from J, with 9 bases between. The CDR3 DNA is TGCAGTGCCGGGACTCTCTACGAGCAGTACTTC. Amino acid sequence: CSAGTLYEQYF.

This chain connects TRBV9 to TRBJ2-7, with 9 nucleotides matching TRBD2. The V segment lost 2 bases and the J segment 5 bases; nucleotides outside the gene matches: 5. The CDR3 length is 14 residues. Germline assignment: CDR1 SGDLS and CDR2 YYNGEE. The CDR3 DNA sequence: TGTGCCAGCAGCGTTAGCGGGAGTATCCACGAGCAGTACTTC. Translating gives CASSVSGSIHEQYF.

This clonotype has ten or more counts. The chain joins TRBV28 to TRBJ2-3; TRBD2 matches at 10 bases. The CDR3 has 14 residues. CDR1 MDHEN and CDR2 SYDVKM come from the germline V gene. The trim removed 3 bases at V and 3 bases at J, leaving 0 bases unmatched. The CDR3 reads CASSFSGRTDTQYF. CDR3 DNA sequence: TGTGCCAGCAGTTTTAGCGGGAGGACAGATACGCAGTATTTT.

This clonotype occurred a few times. V gene TRBV6-6 combines with J gene TRBJ2-5; D remains unclear. V lost 2 bases and J 5 bases, leaving 9 bases between the germline ends. The CDR3 has 13 amino acids. Germline CDR1 and CDR2: MNHNY and SVGAGI (reference sequence). CDR3 protein: CASSYTPSETQYF. In DNA form, the CDR3 reads TGTGCCAGCAGTTACACCCCAAGCGAGACCCAGTACTTC.

This clonotype was detected only a few times. CDR3 sequence reads: CASSLVYAARGNEQFF. DNA for the CDR3: TGTGCCAGCAGCTTGGTCTACGCCGCCCGAGGCAATGAGCAGTTCTTC. The V call is TRBV7-9, the J call TRBJ2-1; D gene ambiguous. Looked up from germline, CDR1 is SEHNR and CDR2 is FQNEAQ (reference sequence). V was pared by 3 bases and J by 6 bases, with 18 bases between. This CDR3 has 16 amino acids.

This clonotype was counted between two and nine times. This chain joins TRBV7-9 and TRBJ1-1, with a weak D call TRBD1 (6 bases). This CDR3 is 15 amino acids long. V lost 1 base, J lost 0 bases, and 9 bases lay in between. Germline V CDR1 and CDR2: SEHNR, FQNEAQ (reference sequence). In DNA, the CDR3 is TGTGCCAGCAGCTTAGGCAGGGGTTTGAACACTGAAGCTTTCTTT. As protein: CASSLGRGLNTEAFF.

This clonotype was found many times. This rearrangement joins TRBV29-1 to TRBJ2-1; D possibly matches TRBD1 or TRBD2 (5 bases each). The CDR3 spans 13 residues. V lost 3 bases and J lost 7, with 13 bases in between. The germline CDR1 and CDR2 sequences are SQVTM and ANQGSEA. The CDR3 here is CSVDRGRRNEQFF. The CDR3 DNA reads as TGCAGCGTTGATAGGGGACGAAGAAATGAGCAGTTCTTC.

The chain employs TRBV4-3 and TRBJ1-3; no firm D call. V lost 0 bases, J lost 11 bases, and 14 bases lay in between. CDR1 is LGHNA, CDR2 YSLEER, per germline. CDR3 length equals 14 residues. The CDR3 bases are TGCGCCAGCAGCCAAGATCCGAGCTACCTCCCCATATATTTT. Translated: CASSQDPSYLPIYF.

CDR3 sequence reads: CSADGLGYTF. CDR3 DNA: TGCAGTGCTGACGGCTTAGGCTACACCTTC. The chain uses TRBV20-1 and TRBJ1-2; D is uncertain. CDR1 and CDR2 from the germline V gene are DFQATT and SNEGSKA (reference sequence). CDR3 length equals 10 residues. V dropped 5 bases and J dropped 8 bases, with 9 bases sitting between them.

The chain employs TRBV7-2 and TRBJ2-1; D gene ambiguous. Looked up from germline, CDR1 is SGHTA and CDR2 is FQGNSA. Trimming removed 6 bases from V and 5 bases from J, with 11 bases in between. The CDR3 runs to 13 residues. The chain's CDR3 is CASRGSANNEQFF. Here the CDR3 DNA reads TGTGCCAGCAGAGGGTCCGCAAACAATGAGCAGTTCTTC.

This clonotype was seen more than once but under ten times. V gene TRBV20-1 combines with J gene TRBJ2-7, with 7 positions matching TRBD1. V lost 2 bases and J lost 2; bases outside the gene matches: 9. This CDR3 is 15 amino acids long. The germline V gene encodes CDR1 DFQATT and CDR2 SNEGSKA (reference sequence). In DNA form, the CDR3 reads TGCAGTGCTAGACGGCTAGGGGGCATGACCTACGAGCAGTACTTC. Translation: CSARRLGGMTYEQYF.

This clonotype came up many times. V gene TRBV6-2 or TRBV6-3 combines with J gene TRBJ2-2; no firm D call. V dropped 7 bases and J dropped 4 bases, with 10 bases sitting between them. Germline V gene lookup returns CDR1 MNHEY and CDR2 SVGEGT. The CDR3 sequence is 13 residues long. Here the CDR3 reads CASTLQATGELFF. The CDR3 DNA follows: TGTGCCAGCACCCTTCAAGCCACCGGGGAGCTGTTTTTT.

The V and J genes are TRBV20-1 and TRBJ1-4, with a weak D call TRBD1 (5 bases). Germline V CDR1 and CDR2: DFQATT, SNEGSKA (reference sequence). The length of the CDR3 is 13 residues. V was shortened by 3 bases and J by 4 bases, with 9 bases between the two germline ends. The CDR3 DNA reads TGCAGTGCTAGTACGGGGGTTAATGAAAAACTGTTTTTT. It specifies CSASTGVNEKLFF.

This chain joins TRBV7-8 and TRBJ2-5; D remains ambiguous. The CDR3 has 14 amino acids. Germline V gene data show CDR1 as SGHVS and CDR2 as FQNEAQ. Deletions cut 2 bases from V and 2 bases from J, with 9 bases between. The DNA of the CDR3 is TGTGCCAGCAGCTTAATAGGTGCACAAGAGACCCAGTACTTC. Amino acid sequence: CASSLIGAQETQYF.

This clonotype was seen repeatedly, ten times or more. The rearrangement links TRBV29-1 to TRBJ2-4; D is ambiguous. The CDR3 spans 12 residues. Trimming cost V 5 bases and J 0 bases, with 5 bases left between them. Germline-derived CDR1 and CDR2 are SQVTM and ANQGSEA. Here the CDR3 reads CSVSLAKNIQYF. The CDR3 region has the DNA TGCAGCGTTTCTCTAGCCAAAAACATTCAGTACTTC.

This clonotype was counted ten times or more. The rearrangement joins TRBV5-5 to TRBJ1-4; D not resolved. This CDR3 spans 14 amino acids. Per germline, CDR1 SGHKS and CDR2 YYEKEE (reference sequence). Trimming left V 0 bases short and J 5 bases short, with 8 bases between. This CDR3 reads CASSLDTANEKLFF. The CDR3 DNA is TGTGCCAGCAGCTTGGATACAGCAAATGAAAAACTGTTTTTT.

This clonotype has a count of ten or more. The gene calls are TRBV4-1 and TRBJ2-3; D is uncertain. Trimming cost V 1 base and J 2 bases, with 4 bases left between them. The CDR3 runs 13 residues. Germline V lookup: CDR1 MGHRA, CDR2 YSYEKL. CDR3 coding DNA: TGCGCCAGCAGCCAAGTCAACACAGATACGCAGTATTTT. It codes for CASSQVNTDTQYF.

The chain links TRBV5-5 to TRBJ2-1; D perhaps matches TRBD1 (5 bases). The germline CDR1 and CDR2 sequences are SGHKS and YYEKEE (reference sequence). V was pared by 0 bases and J by 7 bases, with 20 bases between. This CDR3 comprises 17 residues. Written as DNA, the CDR3 is TGTGCCAGCAGCTTGGGAATGGCAGGTTGGGGCGTAAATGAGCAGTTCTTC. Protein sequence: CASSLGMAGWGVNEQFF. Together with reference TRBV5-5 and TRBJ2-1, the CDR3 gives the full variable domain: DAGVTQSPTHLIKTRGQQVTLRCSPISGHKSVSWYQQVLGQGPQFIFQYYEKEERGRGNFPDRFSARQFPNYSSELNVNALLLGDSALYLCASSLGMAGWGVNEQFFGPGTRLTVL.

The chain employs TRBV28 and TRBJ2-3; D call uncertain. The CDR3 is made up of 17 amino acids. V lost 3 bases to trimming and J lost 0 bases, with 16 bases between them. Germline loops: CDR1 MDHEN, CDR2 SYDVKM. In nucleotides, the CDR3 is TGTGCCAGCAGTTTTGGGTGGGATTCCCCTAGCACAGATACGCAGTATTTT. This gives the protein CASSFGWDSPSTDTQYF.

Only a few counts were recorded for this clonotype. The chain links TRBV3-1 to TRBJ2-7, with D hard to call. Trimming removed 5 bases at V and 3 bases at J, with 8 bases between. Per germline, CDR1 LGHDT and CDR2 YNNKEL (reference sequence). The CDR3 totals 12 residues. The CDR3 protein is CASSASDYEQYF. CDR3 in DNA: TGTGCCAGCAGCGCGAGTGACTACGAGCAGTACTTC.